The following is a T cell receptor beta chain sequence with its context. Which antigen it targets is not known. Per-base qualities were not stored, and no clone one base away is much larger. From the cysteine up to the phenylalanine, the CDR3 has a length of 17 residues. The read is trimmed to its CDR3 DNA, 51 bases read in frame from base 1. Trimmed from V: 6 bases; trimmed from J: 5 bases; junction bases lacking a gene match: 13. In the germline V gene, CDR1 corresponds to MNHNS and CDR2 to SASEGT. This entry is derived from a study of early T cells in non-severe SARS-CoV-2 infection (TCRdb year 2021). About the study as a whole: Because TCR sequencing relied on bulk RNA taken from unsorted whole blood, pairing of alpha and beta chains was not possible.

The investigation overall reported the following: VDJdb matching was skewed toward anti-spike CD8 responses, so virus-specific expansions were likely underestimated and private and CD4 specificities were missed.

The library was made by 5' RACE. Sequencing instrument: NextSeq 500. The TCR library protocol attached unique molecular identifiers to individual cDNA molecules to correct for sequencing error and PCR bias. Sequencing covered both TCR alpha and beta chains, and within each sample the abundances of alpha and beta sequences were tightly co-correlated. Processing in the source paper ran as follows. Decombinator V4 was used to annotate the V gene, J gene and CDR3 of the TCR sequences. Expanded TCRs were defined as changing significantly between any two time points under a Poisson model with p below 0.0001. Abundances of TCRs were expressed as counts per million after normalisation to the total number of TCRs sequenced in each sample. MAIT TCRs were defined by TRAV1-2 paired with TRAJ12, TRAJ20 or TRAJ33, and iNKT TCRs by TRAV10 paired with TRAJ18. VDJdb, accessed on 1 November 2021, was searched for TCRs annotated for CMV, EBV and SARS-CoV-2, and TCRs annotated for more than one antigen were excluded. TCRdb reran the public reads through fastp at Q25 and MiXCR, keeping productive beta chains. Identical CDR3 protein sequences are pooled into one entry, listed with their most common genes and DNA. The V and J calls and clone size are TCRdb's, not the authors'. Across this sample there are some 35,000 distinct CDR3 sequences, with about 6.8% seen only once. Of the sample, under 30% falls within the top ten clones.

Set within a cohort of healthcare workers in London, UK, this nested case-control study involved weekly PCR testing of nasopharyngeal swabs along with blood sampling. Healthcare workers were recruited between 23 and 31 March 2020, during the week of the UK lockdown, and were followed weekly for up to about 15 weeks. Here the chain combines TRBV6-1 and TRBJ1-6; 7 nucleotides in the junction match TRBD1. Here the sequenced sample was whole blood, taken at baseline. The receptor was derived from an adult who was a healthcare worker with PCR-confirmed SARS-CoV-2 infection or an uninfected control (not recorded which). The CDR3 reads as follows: CASRSDKGAGNNSPLHF. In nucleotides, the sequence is TGTGCCAGCAGGTCTGATAAGGGGGCAGGAAATAATTCACCCCTCCACTTT.